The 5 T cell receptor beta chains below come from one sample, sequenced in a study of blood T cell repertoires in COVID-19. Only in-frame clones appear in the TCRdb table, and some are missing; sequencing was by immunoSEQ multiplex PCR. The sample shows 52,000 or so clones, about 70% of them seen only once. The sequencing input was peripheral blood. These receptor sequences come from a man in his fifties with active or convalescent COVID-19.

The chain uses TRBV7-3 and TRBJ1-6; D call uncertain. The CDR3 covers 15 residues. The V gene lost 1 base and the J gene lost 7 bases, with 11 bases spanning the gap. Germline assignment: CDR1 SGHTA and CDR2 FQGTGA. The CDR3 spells CASSLSPVQNSPLHF. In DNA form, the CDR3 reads TGTGCCAGCAGCTTAAGTCCAGTCCAGAATTCACCCCTCCACTTT.

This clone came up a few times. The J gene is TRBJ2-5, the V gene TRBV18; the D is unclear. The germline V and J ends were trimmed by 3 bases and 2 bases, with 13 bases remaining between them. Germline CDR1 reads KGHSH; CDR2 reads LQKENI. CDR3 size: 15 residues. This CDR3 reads CASSPTANYQETQYF. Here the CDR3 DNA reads TGTGCCAGCTCACCCACGGCGAACTATCAAGAGACCCAGTACTTC.

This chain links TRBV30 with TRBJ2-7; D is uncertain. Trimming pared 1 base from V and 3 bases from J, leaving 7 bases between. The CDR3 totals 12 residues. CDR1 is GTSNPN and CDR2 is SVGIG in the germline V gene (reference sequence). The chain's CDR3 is CAWSAGYYEQYF. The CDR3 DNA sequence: TGTGCCTGGAGTGCCGGTTACTACGAGCAGTACTTC.

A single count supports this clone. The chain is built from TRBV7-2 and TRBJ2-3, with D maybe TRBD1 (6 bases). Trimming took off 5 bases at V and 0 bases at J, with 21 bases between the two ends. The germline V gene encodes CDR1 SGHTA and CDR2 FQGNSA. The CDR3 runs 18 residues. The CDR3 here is CASSLRRTATSSTDTQYF. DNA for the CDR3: TGTGCCAGCAGCCTGAGACGGACAGCAACCTCTAGCACAGATACGCAGTATTTT.

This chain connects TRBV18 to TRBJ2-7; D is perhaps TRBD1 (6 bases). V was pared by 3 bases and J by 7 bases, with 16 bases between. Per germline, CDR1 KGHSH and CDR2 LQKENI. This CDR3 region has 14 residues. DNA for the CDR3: TGTGCCAGCTCACCCGCCGACAGGATCCCTGAGCAGTACTTC. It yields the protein CASSPADRIPEQYF.